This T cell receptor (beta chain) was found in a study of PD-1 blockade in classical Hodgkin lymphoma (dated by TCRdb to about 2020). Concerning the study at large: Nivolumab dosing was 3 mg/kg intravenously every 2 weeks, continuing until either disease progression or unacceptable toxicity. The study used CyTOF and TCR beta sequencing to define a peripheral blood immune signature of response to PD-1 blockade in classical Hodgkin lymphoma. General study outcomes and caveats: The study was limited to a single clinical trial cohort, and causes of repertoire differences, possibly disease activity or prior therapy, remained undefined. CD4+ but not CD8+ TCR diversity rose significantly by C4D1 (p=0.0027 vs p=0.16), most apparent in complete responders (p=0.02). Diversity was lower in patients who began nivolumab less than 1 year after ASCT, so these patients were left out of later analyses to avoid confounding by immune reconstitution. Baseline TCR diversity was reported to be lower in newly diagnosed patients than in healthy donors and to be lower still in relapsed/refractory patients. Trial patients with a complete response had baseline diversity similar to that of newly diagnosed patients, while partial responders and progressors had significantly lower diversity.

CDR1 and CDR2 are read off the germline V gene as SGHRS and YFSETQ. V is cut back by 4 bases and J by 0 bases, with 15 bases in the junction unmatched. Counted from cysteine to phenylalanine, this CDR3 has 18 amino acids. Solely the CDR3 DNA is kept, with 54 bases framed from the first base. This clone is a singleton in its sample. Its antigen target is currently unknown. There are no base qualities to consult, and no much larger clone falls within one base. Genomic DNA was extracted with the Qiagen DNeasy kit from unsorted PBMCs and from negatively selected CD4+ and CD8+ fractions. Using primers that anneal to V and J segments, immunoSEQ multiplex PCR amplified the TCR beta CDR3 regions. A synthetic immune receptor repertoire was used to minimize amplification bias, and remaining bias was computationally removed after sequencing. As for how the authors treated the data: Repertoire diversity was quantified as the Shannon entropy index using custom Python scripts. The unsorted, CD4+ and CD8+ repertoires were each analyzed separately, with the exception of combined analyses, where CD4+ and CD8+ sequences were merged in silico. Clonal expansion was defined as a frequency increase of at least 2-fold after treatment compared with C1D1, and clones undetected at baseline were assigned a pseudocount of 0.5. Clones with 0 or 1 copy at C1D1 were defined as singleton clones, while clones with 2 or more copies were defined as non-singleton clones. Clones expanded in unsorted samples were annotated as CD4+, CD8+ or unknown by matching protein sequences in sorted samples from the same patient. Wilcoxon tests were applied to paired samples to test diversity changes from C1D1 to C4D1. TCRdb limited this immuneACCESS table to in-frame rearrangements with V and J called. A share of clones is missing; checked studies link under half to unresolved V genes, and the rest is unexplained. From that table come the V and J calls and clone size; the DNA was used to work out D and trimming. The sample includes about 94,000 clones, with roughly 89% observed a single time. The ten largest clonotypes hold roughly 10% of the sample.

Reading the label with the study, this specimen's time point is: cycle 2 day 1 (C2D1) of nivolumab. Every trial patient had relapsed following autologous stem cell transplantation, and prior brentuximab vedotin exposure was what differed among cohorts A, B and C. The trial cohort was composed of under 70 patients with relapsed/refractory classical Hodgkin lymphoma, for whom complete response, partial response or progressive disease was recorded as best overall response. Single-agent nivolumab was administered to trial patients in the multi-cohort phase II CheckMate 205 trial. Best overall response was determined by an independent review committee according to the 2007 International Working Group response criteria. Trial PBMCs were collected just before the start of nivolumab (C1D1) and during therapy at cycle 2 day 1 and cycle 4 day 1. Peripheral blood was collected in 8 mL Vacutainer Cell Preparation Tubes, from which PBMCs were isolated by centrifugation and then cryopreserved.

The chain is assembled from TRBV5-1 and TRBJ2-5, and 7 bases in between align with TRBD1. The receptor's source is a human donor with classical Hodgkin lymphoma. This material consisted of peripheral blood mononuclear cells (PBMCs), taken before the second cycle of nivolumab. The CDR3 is CASSHKIWTGPYQETQYF. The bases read TGCGCCAGCAGCCACAAGATATGGACAGGTCCGTACCAAGAGACCCAGTACTTC.